Each of the 9 T cell receptor beta chains below was sequenced from the same sample in a study of blood T cell repertoires in COVID-19. Clones were read by immunoSEQ multiplex PCR, and TCRdb kept only the in-frame ones, dropping some. In the table there are 150,000 to 200,000 clones, about 88% of which are singletons. The specimen was PBMCs or T cells enriched from blood (not recorded which). The receptors come from a woman under 30 who had recovered from COVID-19.

The chain uses TRBV15 and TRBJ1-4; tentative D call: TRBD1 (5 bases). This CDR3 has 14 amino acids. Trimming cost V 5 bases and J 8 bases, with 15 bases left between them. Per the germline V gene, CDR1 is LNHNV and CDR2 is YYDKDF (reference sequence). This chain's CDR3 is CATSPGPQGEKLFF. The CDR3, as DNA: TGTGCCACCAGCCCAGGGCCTCAGGGAGAAAAACTGTTTTTT. The whole variable domain, filled in from reference TRBV15 and TRBJ1-4, reads DAMVIQNPRYQVTQFGKPVTLSCSQTLNHNVMYWYQQKSSQAPKLLFHYYDKDFNNEADTPDNFQSRRPNTSFCFLDIRSPGLGDTAMYLCATSPGPQGEKLFFGSGTQLSVL.

This chain connects TRBV12-3 or TRBV12-4 to TRBJ1-2; unclear D gene. Trimming left V 2 bases short and J 6 bases short, with 10 bases between. This CDR3 is built from 13 residues. CDR3 loop: CASSLSSADGYTF. Written as DNA, the CDR3 is TGTGCCAGCAGTTTAAGTTCCGCGGATGGCTACACCTTC.

This clone was counted a single time. The rearrangement uses TRBV7-6 and TRBJ2-1; D possibly corresponds to TRBD2 (5 bases). The CDR3 is 16 residues long. Germline loops: CDR1 SGHVS, CDR2 FNYEAQ. V lost 1 base and J 6 bases, leaving 16 bases between the germline ends. The CDR3 region has the DNA TGTGCCAGCAGCTTAGGGCGGCGGACTTACATCAATGAGCAGTTCTTC. Translated, it gives CASSLGRRTYINEQFF.

CDR3 nucleotides: TGTGCCAGCACGGCGGCAGCAACGGCGGGGACTGAAGCTTTCTTT. Its protein is CASTAAATAGTEAFF. The rearrangement links TRBV6-5 to TRBJ1-1; D uncertain. The V gene lost 7 bases and the J gene lost 5 bases, with 20 bases spanning the gap. This CDR3 comprises 15 residues. Germline lookup yields CDR1 MNHEY and CDR2 SVGAGI.

The J gene is TRBJ2-1, the V gene TRBV4-2, with a tentative D call TRBD2 (7 bases). This CDR3 spans 16 amino acids. V lost 0 bases to trimming and J lost 10 bases, with 19 bases between them. Germline lookup yields CDR1 LGHNA and CDR2 YNFKEQ. The CDR3 DNA reads as TGTGCCAGCAGCCAAGACCCCGACGGGGGGCCGGGAGAGCAGTTCTTC. As protein: CASSQDPDGGPGEQFF.

The chain joins TRBV5-1 to TRBJ1-1, with 8 nucleotides matching TRBD1. Germline-derived CDR1 and CDR2 are SGHRS and YFSETQ. The CDR3 contains 14 residues. V shed 0 bases, J shed 4 bases, and the junction held 2 bases outside the gene matches. The CDR3 sequence is CASSLGQGTTEAFF. CDR3 bases: TGCGCCAGCAGCTTGGGACAGGGGACCACTGAAGCTTTCTTT.

CDR3 DNA sequence: TGTGCCAGCAGCTTGGTCCGGAGGGCCGCAGATACGCAGTATTTT. Its translation: CASSLVRRAADTQYF. The gene calls are TRBV7-3 and TRBJ2-3, with D possibly matching TRBD2 (6 bases). Trimming took off 3 bases at V and 4 bases at J, with 14 bases between the two ends. From germline, CDR1 is SGHTA and CDR2 FQGTGA. CDR3 size: 15 residues.

This clone has only one observation. Here the CDR3 DNA reads TGCAGTGCTAGTGCCCCATCTAGCGGCCCCTACGAGCAGTACTTC. It codes for CSASAPSSGPYEQYF. The J gene is TRBJ2-7, the V gene TRBV20-1; TRBD2 aligns across 7 bases. This CDR3 is built from 15 residues. After removal of 3 bases from V and 2 bases from J, the junction contained 10 bases not matched to a gene. Per the germline V gene, CDR1 is DFQATT and CDR2 is SNEGSKA (reference sequence).

V gene TRBV7-3 combines with J gene TRBJ2-6; D is undetermined. The germline V gene has CDR1 SGHTA and CDR2 FQGTGA. The CDR3 runs to 14 residues. Trimming took off 5 bases at V and 0 bases at J, with 5 bases between the two ends. The CDR3: CASSPGSGANVLTF. The CDR3 DNA is TGTGCCAGCAGCCCGGGCTCTGGGGCCAACGTCCTGACTTTC.